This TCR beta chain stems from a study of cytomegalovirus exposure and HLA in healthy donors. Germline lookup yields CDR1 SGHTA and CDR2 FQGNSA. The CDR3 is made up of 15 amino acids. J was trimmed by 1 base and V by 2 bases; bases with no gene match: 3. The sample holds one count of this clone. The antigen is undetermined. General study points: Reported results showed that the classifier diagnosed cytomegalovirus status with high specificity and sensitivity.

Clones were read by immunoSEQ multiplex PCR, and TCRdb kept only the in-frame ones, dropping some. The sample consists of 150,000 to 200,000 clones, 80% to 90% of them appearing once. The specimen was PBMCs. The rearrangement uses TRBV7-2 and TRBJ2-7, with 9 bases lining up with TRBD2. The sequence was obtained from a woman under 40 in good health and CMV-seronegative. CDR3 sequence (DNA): TGTGCCAGCAGCTTATTTGCGGGGGGGTCCTACGAGCAGTACTTC. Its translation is CASSLFAGGSYEQYF.